This T cell receptor beta chain was profiled in a study of blood T cells in healthy people across ages. A sample-barcoded 5' primer and a J-beta primer mix were used in a second PCR of roughly 7 to 12 cycles. All cDNA molecules were each tagged by a template-switch adaptor with 12 random nucleotides. MiXCR, run by TCRdb on the 5' RACE reads, gives a single entry per CDR3 protein. Found here are about 1,500,000 distinct CDR3 sequences, about 40% of them singletons; the top ten hold approximately 7.9%. The authors isolated at least 6 million PBMCs per sample. This clonotype occurred many times. Its specificity is unknown. V dropped 6 bases and J dropped 5; count of bases not matched to a gene: 4. Germline values: CDR1 MNHEY, CDR2 SMNVEV (reference sequence). The CDR3 consists of 13 residues. Study conclusions and caveats: Estimated diversity across one million T cells was deemed an underestimate.

This clonotype was obtained from a woman younger than 35 in good health. The material sequenced was blood. The gene calls are TRBV27 and TRBJ1-2, with 9 bases aligning to TRBD1. For the CDR3, the DNA is TGTGCCAGCAGCTTCGGACAGGGGTATGGCTACACCTTC. Protein product: CASSFGQGYGYTF.